The sequence of this T cell receptor beta chain was determined in a study of post-analysis software for immune sequencing data. As for this clonotype: The antigen is undetermined.

CDR3 length equals 17 residues. Trimming took 1 base from V and 6 from J, leaving 19 bases between them. Germline CDR1 is WSHSY and CDR2 is SAAADI. Study conclusions and caveats: In patients, TRBV5-6, TRBV5-1 and TRBV20-1 belonged to five or six TRBV segments found more frequently than in controls.

cDNA libraries of TCR beta carried unique molecular identifiers. From the PCR reads, TCRdb called clonotypes with MiXCR, one entry per CDR3 protein. The sample lists a few hundred thousand distinct CDR3 sequences; approximately 38% were seen once. This receptor was taken from a girl under 18 with multiple sclerosis. J is TRBJ1-5 and V is TRBV10-2; D ambiguous. Sequencing input: blood. CDR3 amino acids: CASSELPGGKGGQPQHF. The CDR3 DNA is TGCGCCAGCAGTGAGTTACCAGGAGGGAAGGGAGGTCAGCCCCAGCATTTT.